Listed below are T cell receptor beta chains from one sample, sequenced in a study of graft-versus-host responses after intestinal transplantation. The antigens of these receptors remain unknown. Profiling relied on immunoSEQ multiplex PCR, and the TCRdb table lists in-frame clones only, not all of them. The repertoire holds about 39,000 clones, with about 93% as singletons. The sequenced sample was unstimulated CD8+ T cells sorted from spleen or lymph node cells, obtained before transplant. These TCRs come from a human donor who was the organ donor for an intestinal transplant. The CDR3 runs from the conserved cysteine through the conserved F or W. Fields, in order: clone size, D gene, J gene, V gene, CDR3 DNA, CDR3 protein. D genes are given only for firm matches. A row's size may be missing; if present it is once, few, many or a size class.

. TRBD1 TRBJ2-5 TRBV7-2 TGTGCCAGCACCCAGACAGGGGGAGAGACCCAGTACTTC CASTQTGGETQYF
. TRBD1 TRBJ2-2 TRBV4-1 TGCGCCAGCAGCCATCGACAGGGGGCGAGCGGGGAGCTGTTTTTT CASSHRQGASGELFF
. . TRBJ2-7 TRBV4-3 TGCGCCAGCAGCCAAGCGCGGGGTCCCCCTTCCTACGAGCAGTACTTC CASSQARGPPSYEQYF
. . TRBJ1-2 TRBV7-8 TGTGCCAGCAGCTTAGGAGCAGGCCCCTATGGCTACACCTTC CASSLGAGPYGYTF
few . TRBJ1-4 TRBV6-9 TGTGCCAGCAGTTTCCACCGGGTAGTAGAAAAACTGTTTTTT CASSFHRVVEKLFF
. . TRBJ2-7 TRBV4-3 TGCGCCAGCAGCCCCGGTATGGAGGGCTACGAGCAGTACTTC CASSPGMEGYEQYF
. TRBD2 TRBJ2-5 TRBV27 TGTGCCAGCAGTGTTAGCGGGGGACAAGAGACCCAGTACTTC CASSVSGGQETQYF
. TRBD1 TRBJ2-7 TRBV7-6 TGTGCCAGCAGCTTGGGACAGGGTTGGTACGAGCAGTACTTC CASSLGQGWYEQYF
. . TRBJ2-6 TRBV13 TGTGCCAGCAGCCAGGGGCGAGTACAAAGTCGGGCCAACGTCCTGACTTTC CASSQGRVQSRANVLTF
. . TRBJ1-5 TRBV27 TGTGCCAGCAGTTTCCTCGGACCTGCGCATCAGCCCCAGCATTTT CASSFLGPAHQPQHF
. . TRBJ2-6 TRBV28 TGTGCCACCCACCGACTTAGGGGCTCTGGGGCCAACGTCCTGACTTTC CATHRLRGSGANVLTF
. . TRBJ2-1 TRBV6-5 TGTGCCAGCAGTTACTCGGGGGGTTCCTACAATGAGCAGTTCTTC CASSYSGGSYNEQFF
. . TRBJ1-5 TRBV19 TGTGCCAGTAGTAGCACGGCCCGCAGGCCCCAGCATTTT CASSSTARRPQHF
. TRBD2 TRBJ2-3 TRBV7-9 TGTGCCAGCAGCTTAGTAGGACTAGCGGGAGTGCTTCCCACAGATACGCAGTATTTT CASSLVGLAGVLPTDTQYF
. . TRBJ2-7 TRBV6-5 TGTGCCAGCAGTTGGAGTCCTAGGGGCAACGAGCAGTACTTC CASSWSPRGNEQYF
. TRBD2 TRBJ2-7 TRBV28 TGTGCCAGCAGTTTTTTAGCGGGGCCTTCCTACGAGCAGTACTTC CASSFLAGPSYEQYF
. . TRBJ2-1 TRBV4-1 TGCGCCAGCAGCCAAGACGACAGATACAATGAGCAGTTCTTC CASSQDDRYNEQFF
. . TRBJ2-5 TRBV9 TGTGCCAGCAGCGTCCGCTGGACTACTCAAGAGACCCAGTACTTC CASSVRWTTQETQYF